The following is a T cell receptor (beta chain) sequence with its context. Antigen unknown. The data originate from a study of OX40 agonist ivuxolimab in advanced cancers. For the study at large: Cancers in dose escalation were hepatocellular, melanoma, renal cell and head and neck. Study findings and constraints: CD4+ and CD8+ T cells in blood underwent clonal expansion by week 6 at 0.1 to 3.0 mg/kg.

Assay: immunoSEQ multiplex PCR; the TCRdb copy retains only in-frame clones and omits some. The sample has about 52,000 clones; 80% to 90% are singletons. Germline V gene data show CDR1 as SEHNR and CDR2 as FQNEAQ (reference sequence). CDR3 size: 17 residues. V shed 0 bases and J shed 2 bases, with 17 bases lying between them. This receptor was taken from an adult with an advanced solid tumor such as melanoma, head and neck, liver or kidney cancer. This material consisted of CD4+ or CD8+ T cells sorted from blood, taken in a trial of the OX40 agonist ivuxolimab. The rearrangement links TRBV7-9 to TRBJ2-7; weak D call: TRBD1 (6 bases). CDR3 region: CASSLAAVGRGTYEQYF. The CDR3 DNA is TGTGCCAGCAGCTTAGCCGCTGTGGGCAGGGGAACCTACGAGCAGTACTTC.